This record covers a single T cell receptor (beta chain). Original handling: Amplifying reference gene primers gave estimates of nucleated cell counts. The protocol was immunoSEQ multiplex PCR, while the TCRdb copy is restricted to in-frame clones and leaves out a portion. V, J and clone size are taken as reported in that table, and D and trimming were inferred from the DNA itself. The sample lists a few hundred thousand clones, roughly 84% seen once, with roughly 4.6% in the top ten. This entry comes from a study of blood T cell repertoires in COVID-19. Background on the study: Samples taken during acute and convalescent COVID-19 were collected in the United States, Italy and Spain. T cells, B-cell-depleted T cells, or PBMCs supplied cDNA or gDNA.

V was clipped by 7 bases and J by 12 bases; unmatched bases: 11. This CDR3 comprises 13 residues. CDR1 SGHTA and CDR2 FQGNSA come from the germline V gene. The sample consisted of peripheral blood. V usage is TRBV7-2 and J usage is TRBJ2-1; TRBD2 matches at 8 bases. The TCR originated in a woman aged 55-69 years who had recovered from COVID-19. In DNA, the CDR3 is TGTGCCAGCACCCTTGAACGCGGGGGGCCGCAGTTCTTC. It codes for CASTLERGGPQFF.